What follows are 7 T cell receptor beta chains derived from one specimen sequenced in a study of blood T cell repertoires in COVID-19 (dated by TCRdb to the early 2020s). Receptors were amplified or captured by the immunoSEQ multiplex PCR assay. Entries here come from immuneACCESS through TCRdb and include only in-frame sequences with V and J called. Some clones fail to appear in such tables; in the studies checked, an unresolved V gene covers under half of the shortfall, and the cause of the remainder is unknown. The sample table holds over 300,000 clones, of which around four fifths were seen once. Roughly 1.1% of the sample is taken by the ten largest. The specimen was peripheral blood. These receptor sequences come from a woman between 45 and 65 years old with acute or convalescent COVID-19.

The rearrangement joins TRBV3-1 (or the pseudogene TRBV3-2) to TRBJ2-7; 7 bases are a match to TRBD2. This CDR3 is built from 15 residues. V gave up 1 base and J gave up 1 base; unmatched junction bases: 4. CDR1 and CDR2 (germline): LGHDT, YNNKEL (reference sequence). CDR3 in amino acids: CASSQGGGYSYEQYF. The CDR3 DNA follows: TGTGCCAGCAGCCAAGGGGGGGGGTATTCCTACGAGCAGTACTTC.

This rearrangement joins TRBV10-2 to TRBJ2-7, with TRBD2 identical over 8 bases. V lost 4 bases, J lost 7 bases, and 6 bases stayed unmatched. Germline loops: CDR1 WSHSY, CDR2 SAAADI. CDR3 length: 13 amino acids. The CDR3 here is CASSGGGGGEQYV. For the CDR3, the DNA is TGCGCCAGCAGTGGGGGCGGCGGGGGGGAGCAGTACGTC.

In this sample, this clone turned up a few times. This chain uses TRBV15 with TRBJ1-1, with 9 bases identical to TRBD1. The V segment lost 4 bases and the J segment 2 bases; nucleotides outside the gene matches: 5. The CDR3 is 15 amino acids. Germline V gene lookup returns CDR1 LNHNV and CDR2 YYDKDF (reference sequence). The CDR3 DNA reads as TGTGCCACCAGCACGAGGGACAGGGATAACACTGAAGCTTTCTTT. Encoded protein: CATSTRDRDNTEAFF.

This clone was detected only a few times. The V call is TRBV6-1, the J call TRBJ1-2; the D gene is possibly TRBD1 (6 bases). Germline V lookup: CDR1 MNHNS, CDR2 SASEGT. V was shortened by 0 bases and J by 7 bases, with 15 bases between the two germline ends. CDR3 length: 15 amino acids. Here the CDR3 DNA reads TGTGCCAGCAGTGAAGCGGGGCAGGGGCGGAGTGGCTACACCTTC. This sequence encodes CASSEAGQGRSGYTF.

The J gene is TRBJ1-2, the V gene TRBV25-1; weak D call: TRBD1 (6 bases). The germline V gene encodes CDR1 MGHDK and CDR2 SYGVNS. V lost 2 bases, J lost 6 bases, and 16 bases lay in between. This CDR3 is built from 15 residues. CDR3 amino acids: CASSEAGEPVDGYTF. The DNA for the CDR3 is TGTGCCAGCAGTGAAGCAGGGGAACCGGTGGATGGCTACACCTTC.

The chain joins TRBV7-2 to TRBJ2-3; TRBD2 is a possible D gene (7 bases). Germline CDR1 is SGHTA and CDR2 is FQGNSA. V was trimmed by 5 bases and J by 2 bases, leaving 11 bases between them. This CDR3 has 14 amino acids. In DNA, the CDR3 is TGTGCCAGCAGCCCTGGGGGGGCCACAGATACGCAGTATTTT. Protein sequence: CASSPGGATDTQYF.

Concerning this clone: Distinct nucleotide sequences in the sample also encode this CDR3. V gene TRBV30 combines with J gene TRBJ1-1; possibly TRBD1 for D (6 bases). The CDR3 consists of 13 residues. Germline values: CDR1 GTSNPN, CDR2 SVGIG (reference sequence). The V gene lost 1 base and the J gene lost 1 base, with 7 bases spanning the gap. CDR3 in amino acids: CAWSGGGNTEAFF. In DNA, the CDR3 is TGTGCCTGGAGTGGAGGGGGGAACACTGAAGCTTTCTTT.